This is a list of T cell receptor beta chains from one sample in a study of blood T cell repertoires in COVID-19. Libraries were prepared by immunoSEQ multiplex PCR; TCRdb keeps only in-frame clonotypes and omits some of them. This sample has 150,000 to 200,000 clones, with around 84% found just once. The sequenced sample was peripheral blood. The receptors shown here come from a woman older than 75 with acute or convalescent COVID-19. The CDR3 runs from the conserved cysteine through the conserved F or W. D genes are given only for firm matches. Clone size, where shown, is once, few, many, or a class for clones that have expanded.

>NA|TRBJ1-4|few|17|TRBV4-3
TGCGCCAGCAGCCACACCCTCAGGAGGGCCACTAATGAAAAACTGTTTTTT
CASSHTLRRATNEKLFF
>TRBD1|TRBJ1-1|NA|14|TRBV5-1
TGCGCCAGCAGCTTGGGGGACAGAGGATCCGAAGCTTTCTTT
CASSLGDRGSEAFF
>NA|TRBJ1-3|NA|14|TRBV19
TGTGCCAGTAGTATCACGGGTGCTGGAAACACCATATATTTT
CASSITGAGNTIYF
>NA|TRBJ2-3|NA|13|TRBV12-3/TRBV12-4
TGTGCCAGCCAAGGGGAAGGGACTTTTACGCAGTATTTT
CASQGEGTFTQYF
>TRBD2|TRBJ2-7|NA|17|TRBV5-1
TGCGCCAGCAGCTTCAGAGCCGGGACTAGCTCTTACCCAGAGCAGTACTTC
CASSFRAGTSSYPEQYF
>TRBD1|TRBJ2-3|once|17|TRBV24-1
TGTGCCACCAGTGATCCCGGACAGGAACCATCCACAGATACGCAGTATTTT
CATSDPGQEPSTDTQYF
>NA|TRBJ1-1|NA|13|TRBV12-3/TRBV12-4
TGTGCCAGCCGGGGGGGGATAAACACTGAAGCTTTCTTT
CASRGGINTEAFF
>NA|TRBJ2-1|NA|13|TRBV5-6
TGTGCCAGCATCGGGGTGGGTGAGGATGAGCAGTTCTTC
CASIGVGEDEQFF
>TRBD2|TRBJ2-1|few|15|TRBV10-3
TGTGCCATCAGTGGAGCGGGAGGTTTTTACAATGAGCAGTTCTTC
CAISGAGGFYNEQFF
>TRBD2|TRBJ2-3|NA|15|TRBV10-3
TGTGCCATCAGTGCGGGGGGAGGATACACAGATACGCAGTATTTT
CAISAGGGYTDTQYF
>TRBD1|TRBJ1-1|NA|16|TRBV11-1
TGTGCCAGCAGCTTAGGGAGACAGGGGAGGCGCGCTGAAGCTTTCTTT
CASSLGRQGRRAEAFF
>NA|TRBJ1-2|NA|17|TRBV18
TGTGCCAGCTCACCATTACCTCCGCCTCTTCTCCCAGGTGGCTACACCTTC
CASSPLPPPLLPGGYTF
>NA|TRBJ1-3|NA|13|TRBV2
TGTGCCAGCAGTCCTGGGCCTGGAAACACCATATATTTT
CASSPGPGNTIYF
>NA|TRBJ2-1|NA|23|TRBV14
TGTGCCAGCAGCCCGAAAGTCCTGGGACAGGGTAGCCGCGGGAGGTCCACCTACAATGAGCAGTTCTTC
CASSPKVLGQGSRGRSTYNEQFF
>TRBD2|TRBJ2-1|NA|15|TRBV5-1
TGCGCCAGCAGCTATTATAGCGGGAGTAGGAATGAGCAGTTCTTC
CASSYYSGSRNEQFF
>NA|TRBJ1-1|NA|14|TRBV6-4
TGTGCCAGCAGGGGGGGGTCCGTGAACACTGAAGCTTTCTTT
CASRGGSVNTEAFF
>NA|TRBJ2-7|NA|11|TRBV20-1
TGCAGTGCTAGTACGCTATACGAGCAGTACTTC
CSASTLYEQYF
>TRBD1|TRBJ2-3|NA|16|TRBV27
TGTGCCAGCAGTTTAGGGGCAGGGGGTTGGTCAGATACGCAGTATTTT
CASSLGAGGWSDTQYF
>TRBD1|TRBJ1-5|NA|15|TRBV7-2
TGTGCCAGCAGCTTAGGTGGGCAGGGGGGTCAGCCCCAGCATTTT
CASSLGGQGGQPQHF
>TRBD2|TRBJ2-5|NA|17|TRBV5-1
TGCGCCAGCAGCTCGGGACTAGCGGGGGGCTCGCAAGAGACCCAGTACTTC
CASSSGLAGGSQETQYF
>TRBD2|TRBJ2-7|NA|16|TRBV5-4
TGTGCCAGCAGCTTTGGACTAGCGGGAGGGCCGGCCGAGCAGTACTTC
CASSFGLAGGPAEQYF
>TRBD1|TRBJ2-7|NA|17|TRBV3-1/TRBV3-2
TGTGCCAGCAGCCAAGACGACAGGGGCCCCGGTGGCTACGAGCAGTACTTC
CASSQDDRGPGGYEQYF
>NA|TRBJ1-1|few|14|TRBV7-2
TGTGCCAGCAGCTCGCCGGGACACCTGACCAGAGCTTTCTTT
CASSSPGHLTRAFF
>NA|TRBJ2-7|many|13|TRBV6-6
TGTGCCAGCACCCCCAGAGGGTACTACGAGCAGTACTTC
CASTPRGYYEQYF
>NA|TRBJ2-3|NA|14|TRBV5-5
TGTGCCAGCAGCTTGGCACGAGAGACCGCGGCGCAGTATTTT
CASSLARETAAQYF
>TRBD2|TRBJ2-5|NA|15|TRBV7-3
TGTGCCAGCAGCTTAAGCGGGGGGCGCGGGGAGACCCAGTACTTC
CASSLSGGRGETQYF
>TRBD2|TRBJ2-1|NA|14|TRBV4-1
TGCGCCAGCAGGCCCAAAGCGGGGCGCGATGAGCAGTTCTTC
CASRPKAGRDEQFF
>NA|TRBJ2-1|NA|15|TRBV3-1/TRBV3-2
TGTGCCAGCAGCCAAGGTGTTTACTCCTACAATGAGCAGTTCTTC
CASSQGVYSYNEQFF
>TRBD2|TRBJ2-3|NA|17|TRBV3-1/TRBV3-2
TGTGCCAGCAGCCCTTTCCTAGCTAGCGGGCGAGGTGTTACGCAGTATTTT
CASSPFLASGRGVTQYF
>NA|TRBJ2-3|NA|14|TRBV18
TGTGCCAGCTCACCACCATTTCACACAGATACGCAGTATTTT
CASSPPFHTDTQYF
>NA|TRBJ1-5|NA|13|TRBV2
TGTGCCAGCAGGTATCAGCGTGGGGCCCCCCAGCATTTT
CASRYQRGAPQHF
>NA|TRBJ2-7|few|14|TRBV6-5
TGTGCCAGCTCGCCGGTACAGGGGGGGTACGAGCAGTACTTC
CASSPVQGGYEQYF
>NA|TRBJ1-5|few|15|TRBV19
TGTGCCAGTAGTATCGGGGGGATTAGCAATCAGCCCCAGCATTTT
CASSIGGISNQPQHF
>TRBD1|TRBJ2-1|NA|15|TRBV5-1
TGCGCCAGCAGCTTGGACCCCAGGGGGTACAATGAGCAGTTCTTC
CASSLDPRGYNEQFF
>NA|TRBJ2-1|NA|13|TRBV13
TGTGCCAGCAGCTCCCCTTCCCGCGTAGAGCAGTTCTTC
CASSSPSRVEQFF
>TRBD1|TRBJ1-4|NA|16|TRBV4-1
TGCGCCAGCAGCCAAGTCGAAGCCAGGGGGTATGAAAAACTGTTTTTT
CASSQVEARGYEKLFF
>TRBD2|TRBJ2-1|NA|15|TRBV9
TGTGCCAGCAGTCAACTAGCGGGAGGGCCTAGTGAGCAGTTCTTC
CASSQLAGGPSEQFF
>TRBD1|TRBJ2-7|NA|14|TRBV6-6
TGTGCCAGCAGGTCCGGGACAGGGTCCTACGAGCAGTACTTC
CASRSGTGSYEQYF
>TRBD1|TRBJ1-1|once|13|TRBV28
TGTGCCAGCAGTTCGGCAGGGGGAACTGAAGCTTTCTTT
CASSSAGGTEAFF
>NA|TRBJ1-1|NA|15|TRBV16
TGTGCCAGCAGCCCAGCAGGCTCCCCGAACACTGAAGCTTTCTTT
CASSPAGSPNTEAFF
>TRBD1|TRBJ1-2|NA|15|TRBV3-1/TRBV3-2
TGTGCCAGCAGCCCTCGGACAGGGGCCTCTAGTGGCTACACCTTC
CASSPRTGASSGYTF
>NA|TRBJ1-1|once|14|TRBV7-2
TGTGCCAGCAGCTTGCAGGGCATGAACACTGAAGCTTTCTTT
CASSLQGMNTEAFF
>TRBD2|TRBJ2-3|NA|14|TRBV4-2
TGTGCCAGCAGCCAAGAAACTAGCGGAGAGCAGCAGTATTTT
CASSQETSGEQQYF
>TRBD1|TRBJ1-3|NA|16|TRBV9
TGTGCCAGCAGCGTAGTTGACAGGGGTTCTGGAAACACCATATATTTT
CASSVVDRGSGNTIYF
>TRBD1|TRBJ1-1|NA|14|TRBV3-1/TRBV3-2
TGTGCCAGCAGCCAGAGACAGGGTAACACTGAAGCTTTCTTT
CASSQRQGNTEAFF
>NA|TRBJ1-5|NA|15|TRBV9
TGTGCCAGCAGCGTAGACGGGTTGTGGTCTCAGCCCCAGCATTTT
CASSVDGLWSQPQHF
>NA|TRBJ2-2|NA|14|TRBV15
TGTGCCACCAGCAGAGACCCAGTCACCGGGGAGCTGTTTTTT
CATSRDPVTGELFF
>NA|TRBJ1-5|few|14|TRBV4-1
TGCGCCAGCAGCTGGGACTGGTCGAGTCAGCCCCAGCATTTT
CASSWDWSSQPQHF
>NA|TRBJ1-1|NA|13|TRBV12-3/TRBV12-4
TGTGCCAGCAGGGACAGCCGGAGCACTGAAGCTTTCTTT
CASRDSRSTEAFF